The rows below give T cell receptor beta chains drawn from one sample of a study of blood T cell repertoires in COVID-19. Produced via immunoSEQ multiplex PCR; TCRdb's table is partial and in-frame only. The table has roughly 200,000 clones, roughly 91% seen once. Sequences were obtained from peripheral blood. These receptors originate from a man in his forties with active or convalescent COVID-19. Both conserved end residues are part of each CDR3. The D gene is left open where the match is weak. A row's size may be missing; if present it is once, few, many or a size class.

size	V	length	J	D	DNA	CDR3
-	TRBV6-6	20	TRBJ2-7	-	TGTGCCAGCAGTCACCCTGGACAGGGGGGGGAACTAGCGGGGTCCTACGAGCAGTACTTC	CASSHPGQGGELAGSYEQYF
-	TRBV25-1	16	TRBJ2-5	-	TGTGCCAGCAGTGAAGGAGGGGCGAGGCACCAGGGGACCCAGTACTTC	CASSEGGARHQGTQYF
-	TRBV18	15	TRBJ2-6	-	TGTGCCAGCTCCCACGGGAAATCTGGGGCCAACGTCCTGACTTTC	CASSHGKSGANVLTF
-	TRBV6-6	13	TRBJ1-1	TRBD1	TGTGCCAGCAGTTCGACAGGGTTTGGAGAAGCTTTCTTT	CASSSTGFGEAFF
-	TRBV19	15	TRBJ1-3	-	TGTGCCAGTAGTATCGGTCAGGGGACTGGAAACACCATATATTTT	CASSIGQGTGNTIYF
-	TRBV29-1	23	TRBJ2-5	TRBD2	TGCAGCGTTGAAGATCTTCGGGACGGGGTCGGGGAGAGGCTAGCGGGGCCACAAGAGACCCAGTACTTC	CSVEDLRDGVGERLAGPQETQYF
-	TRBV7-9	14	TRBJ1-5	-	TGTGCCAGCAGCCCCGACTCAGGCAATCAGCCCCAGCATTTT	CASSPDSGNQPQHF
-	TRBV5-6	14	TRBJ2-7	TRBD1	TGTGCCAGCAGCGCTGAGGGGGCGGCTTACGAGCAGTACTTC	CASSAEGAAYEQYF
-	TRBV5-1	14	TRBJ2-3	-	TGCGCCAGCAGCAGGGAGGCAGTCGCAGATACGCAGTATTTT	CASSREAVADTQYF
-	TRBV28	12	TRBJ1-1	-	TGTGCCAGCAGAGGCGGAAACACTGAAGCTTTCTTT	CASRGGNTEAFF
-	TRBV5-1	15	TRBJ2-7	TRBD1	TGCGCCAGCAGCTTGGACGGGACAGCTACCTACGAGCAGTACTTC	CASSLDGTATYEQYF
-	TRBV7-3	16	TRBJ2-3	TRBD2	TGTGCCAGCAGCTTAAGGACTAGCGGGGTAGGAGATACGCAGTATTTT	CASSLRTSGVGDTQYF
-	TRBV2	12	TRBJ1-3	-	TGTGCCAGCGGGAGCTCTGGAAACACCATATATTTT	CASGSSGNTIYF
once	TRBV7-2	14	TRBJ1-5	-	TGTGCCAGCAGCCCAGGGGTAGGTAATCAGCCCCAGCATTTT	CASSPGVGNQPQHF
-	TRBV7-9	15	TRBJ2-7	-	TGTGCCAGCAGCCCCCAATCGGGAAAGACCTACGAGCAGTACTTC	CASSPQSGKTYEQYF
-	TRBV6-5	12	TRBJ1-2	-	TGTGCCAGCAGGTCAACAGGGCATGGCTACACCTTC	CASRSTGHGYTF